The 30 T cell receptor beta chains below all came from one sample that was sequenced in a study of blood T cell repertoires in COVID-19. Assay: immunoSEQ multiplex PCR; the TCRdb copy retains only in-frame clones and omits some. The data contain about 80,000 clones, around 80% of them singletons. Source material: peripheral blood. These receptors were collected from a human donor in a cohort sampled during active COVID-19.

This chain joins TRBV4-2 and TRBJ2-7; 10 bases are a match to TRBD1. The CDR3 sequence is 15 residues long. The V gene end was trimmed by 2 bases and the J gene end by 5 bases; junction bases not matched to a gene: 6. Germline values: CDR1 LGHNA, CDR2 YNFKEQ. The chain's CDR3 is CASSQLGTGAHEQYF. CDR3 sequence (DNA): TGTGCCAGCAGCCAACTCGGGACAGGGGCTCACGAGCAGTACTTC.

The CDR3 region has the DNA TGTGCCAGCCTCCGGACAGGGGCTTCCGAGCAGTACTTC. Protein product: CASLRTGASEQYF. This chain connects TRBV2 to TRBJ2-7; 9 bases match TRBD1. Germline trimming cut 8 bases from V and 6 bases from J; bases unmatched to any gene: 8. This CDR3 comprises 13 residues. The germline CDR1 and CDR2 sequences are SNHLY and FYNNEI.

The chain has TRBV28 and TRBJ2-2, with D possibly being TRBD1 (5 bases). V was pared by 6 bases and J by 9 bases, with 14 bases between. The CDR3 covers 13 residues. Germline-derived CDR1 and CDR2 are MDHEN and SYDVKM. The CDR3 DNA reads TGTGCCAGCAGGCCGCCAGGGCGATGGGAGCTGTTTTTT. Its protein product is CASRPPGRWELFF. Looking up the rest from reference TRBV28 and TRBJ2-2 gives the full variable domain: DVKVTQSSRYLVKRTGEKVFLECVQDMDHENMFWYRQDPGLGLRLIYFSYDVKMKEKGDIPEGYSVSREKKERFSLILESASTNQTSMYLCASRPPGRWELFFGEGSRLTVL.

In this sample, this clone turned up many times. This chain links TRBV5-4 with TRBJ2-7; TRBD2 might be the D (7 bases). V lost 0 bases, J lost 7 bases, and 17 bases lay in between. Germline V gives CDR1 SGHNT, CDR2 YYREEE (reference sequence). The CDR3 runs 15 residues. The CDR3 DNA is TGTGCCAGCAGCTTGGGCGCGGGGGCGCCTACGGAGCAGTACTTC. This sequence encodes CASSLGAGAPTEQYF.

The V gene is TRBV3-1 (or the pseudogene TRBV3-2), the J gene TRBJ1-2; TRBD1 agrees at 8 bases. The CDR3 loop spans 14 amino acids. Trimming removed 4 bases from V and 7 bases from J; junction bases left unmatched: 8. Germline CDR1 and CDR2: LGHDT and YNNKEL (reference sequence). CDR3 in amino acids: CASSRTDRVGGYTF. Written as DNA, the CDR3 is TGTGCCAGCAGCCGAACGGACAGGGTTGGTGGCTACACCTTC.

V is TRBV6-5 and J is TRBJ1-5; D possibly corresponds to TRBD1 (5 bases). This CDR3 spans 15 amino acids. CDR1 is MNHEY, CDR2 SVGAGI, per germline. Between the trimmed V and J ends, which lost 6 bases and 0 bases, there was a span of 12 bases. The CDR3 sequence: CASRTVFGSNQPQHF. CDR3 bases: TGTGCCAGCAGGACAGTCTTTGGTAGCAATCAGCCCCAGCATTTT.

The chain recombines TRBV5-1 with TRBJ2-5, with D perhaps matching TRBD2 (7 bases). V was cut by 5 bases and J by 4 bases, with 12 bases left in between. The CDR3 has 13 residues. Germline V gene data show CDR1 as SGHRS and CDR2 as YFSETQ. The CDR3 DNA follows: TGCGCCAGCAGTTGGGGGGGGCCAGAGACCCAGTACTTC. Its translation: CASSWGGPETQYF. Based on the CDR3 plus reference TRBV5-1 and TRBJ2-5, the full variable domain is KAGVTQTPRYLIKTRGQQVTLSCSPISGHRSVSWYQQTPGQGLQFLFEYFSETQRNKGNFPGRFSGRQFSNSRSEMNVSTLELGDSALYLCASSWGGPETQYFGPGTRLLVL.

CDR3 coding DNA: TGTGCCAGCAGTTGGGGGGGACAGGGGGCGCGGGAGACCCAGTACTTC. Translation gives CASSWGGQGARETQYF. This chain links TRBV6-6 with TRBJ2-5; TRBD1 matches at 12 bases. With 4 bases clipped from V and 5 bases from J, the junction kept 8 bases outside the gene matches. Germline V gene sequence: CDR1 MNHNY, CDR2 SVGAGI (reference sequence). The CDR3 has 16 amino acids.

This chain joins TRBV13 and TRBJ1-6, with D hard to call. Deletions cut 2 bases from V and 10 bases from J, with 9 bases between. This CDR3 comprises 13 residues. Germline-derived CDR1 and CDR2 are PRHDT and FYEKMQ (reference sequence). The CDR3 DNA is TGTGCCAGCAGCTTACGGGGAGCCTCACCCCTCCACTTT. It encodes CASSLRGASPLHF.

The genes are TRBV5-1 and TRBJ1-4; tentative D call: TRBD1 (6 bases). The CDR3 is 14 amino acids. Germline CDR1 reads SGHRS; CDR2 reads YFSETQ. V lost 5 bases, J lost 6 bases, and 14 bases lay in between. The CDR3 DNA reads as TGCGCCAGCAGTCGTGGCAGGGGAGATGAAAAACTGTTTTTT. It specifies CASSRGRGDEKLFF.

The J gene is TRBJ2-1, the V gene TRBV2; 11 bases line up with TRBD2. The CDR3 is 15 residues long. Per germline, CDR1 SNHLY and CDR2 FYNNEI. J lost 2 bases, V lost 5 bases, and 2 bases had no gene match. The CDR3 here is CASSSGLAAYNEQFF. CDR3 DNA: TGTGCCAGCAGTTCGGGACTAGCGGCCTACAATGAGCAGTTCTTC. The full variable domain, rest sourced from reference TRBV2 and TRBJ2-1, is EPEVTQTPSHQVTQMGQEVILRCVPISNHLYFYWYRQILGQKVEFLVSFYNNEISEKSEIFDDQFSVERPDGSNFTLKIRSTKLEDSAMYFCASSSGLAAYNEQFFGPGTRLTVL.

The chain combines TRBV18 with TRBJ2-7; D gene unclear. From germline, CDR1 is KGHSH and CDR2 LQKENI. V dropped 5 bases and J dropped 5 bases, with 10 bases sitting between them. CDR3 length: 12 amino acids. CDR3: CASSAIGDEQYF. The CDR3 nucleotides are TGTGCCAGCTCAGCTATAGGAGACGAGCAGTACTTC.

The V and J genes are TRBV5-6 and TRBJ1-2, with 7 nucleotides matching TRBD1. CDR3 size: 15 residues. The germline V gene has CDR1 SGHDT and CDR2 YYEEEE. V lost 0 bases, J lost 10 bases, and 12 bases stayed unmatched. The CDR3 loop is CASSLDAGGFFSYTF. The DNA for the CDR3 is TGTGCCAGCAGCTTGGACGCAGGGGGGTTTTTTTCCTACACCTTC.

V usage is TRBV19 and J usage is TRBJ2-1; D may be TRBD2 (5 bases). V lost 3 bases to trimming and J lost 6 bases, with 18 bases between them. Per the germline V gene, CDR1 is LNHDA and CDR2 is SQIVND (reference sequence). The CDR3 extends over 16 amino acids. The CDR3 bases are TGTGCCAGTAGTATTGCTTTTGGCTTAGGAGGCAATGAGCAGTTCTTC. Residues: CASSIAFGLGGNEQFF.

The genes are TRBV7-9 and TRBJ1-4, with TRBD1 matching over 9 bases. V dropped 8 bases and J dropped 4; count of bases not matched to a gene: 5. Germline values: CDR1 SEHNR, CDR2 FQNEAQ (reference sequence). The CDR3 consists of 14 residues. The DNA for the CDR3 is TGTGCCAGCCGACAGACAGGGGGTAATGAAAAACTGTTTTTT. Its protein product is CASRQTGGNEKLFF.

The genes are TRBV5-6 and TRBJ1-2, with 7 positions matching TRBD1. CDR1 and CDR2 (germline): SGHDT, YYEEEE. Losses at the gene ends were 5 bases for V and 4 bases for J; bases not matched to a gene: 5. The CDR3 contains 13 residues. The CDR3 sequence: CASRRTGSYGYTF. As DNA, the CDR3 is TGTGCCAGCAGGAGGACAGGATCCTATGGCTACACCTTC.

This clone was observed once. This chain uses TRBV6-5 with TRBJ2-5, with unresolved D. This CDR3 contains 12 residues. The V gene lost 4 bases and the J gene lost 6 bases, with 9 bases spanning the gap. Germline V gene lookup returns CDR1 MNHEY and CDR2 SVGAGI. CDR3 protein: CASSFNAKTQYF. The CDR3 nucleotides read TGTGCCAGCAGTTTCAATGCGAAGACCCAGTACTTC.

This clone was counted between two and nine times. J is TRBJ1-2 and V is TRBV24-1; unclear D gene. Per germline, CDR1 KGHDR and CDR2 SFDVKD. V lost 6 bases to trimming and J lost 1 base, with 11 bases between them. The CDR3 is 14 residues long. CDR3 DNA: TGTGCCACCAGTAACAGTTTATATAACTATGGCTACACCTTC. Amino acids: CATSNSLYNYGYTF.

This chain joins TRBV19 and TRBJ1-2; 7 bases match TRBD1. Looked up from germline, CDR1 is LNHDA and CDR2 is SQIVND (reference sequence). The V segment lost 5 bases and the J segment 5 bases; nucleotides outside the gene matches: 8. The CDR3 spans 14 residues. CDR3 nucleotide sequence: TGTGCCAGTAGTTCCGAAACAGGGGATTATGGCTACACCTTC. It encodes CASSSETGDYGYTF.

The chain carries TRBV9 and TRBJ1-1; 7 bases are a match to TRBD1. After removal of 6 bases from V and 4 bases from J, the junction contained 12 bases not matched to a gene. The germline V gene encodes CDR1 SGDLS and CDR2 YYNGEE. There are 15 residues in the CDR3. The CDR3 region is CASTPQQGRPTEAFF. CDR3 sequence (DNA): TGTGCCAGCACTCCGCAACAGGGGCGCCCCACTGAAGCTTTCTTT.

In this sample, this clone turned up once. The chain joins TRBV24-1 to TRBJ1-2; 7 nucleotides line up with TRBD1. CDR3 length: 16 amino acids. Germline trimming cut 4 bases from V and 7 bases from J; bases unmatched to any gene: 14. Germline values: CDR1 KGHDR, CDR2 SFDVKD. CDR3 sequence (DNA): TGTGCCACCAGTGACGCCCCCCCGACAGGGAGAAGTGGCTACACCTTC. Its translation is CATSDAPPTGRSGYTF.

This rearrangement joins TRBV28 to TRBJ1-2; no reliable D call. The germline gives CDR1 MDHEN, CDR2 SYDVKM. The CDR3 covers 19 residues. The V end lost 1 base, the J end lost 2 bases, and 23 bases lay between the germline ends. The CDR3 nucleotides read TGTGCCAGCAGTTTATTCTTTCAGGAACAGCAGGCCGAAAACTATGGCTACACCTTC. Its protein product is CASSLFFQEQQAENYGYTF.

This clone has more than one count but fewer than ten. V and J are TRBV11-2 and TRBJ1-3, with D unresolved. The length of the CDR3 is 13 residues. V lost 5 bases and J lost 4, with 9 bases in between. Germline-derived CDR1 and CDR2 are SGHAT and FQNNGV. The CDR3 DNA reads as TGTGCCAGCAGCCAAAGCCTCGGAAACACCATATATTTT. It encodes CASSQSLGNTIYF. Together with reference TRBV11-2 and TRBJ1-3, the CDR3 gives the full variable domain: EAGVAQSPRYKIIEKRQSVAFWCNPISGHATLYWYQQILGQGPKLLIQFQNNGVVDDSQLPKDRFSAERLKGVDSTLKIQPAKLEDSAVYLCASSQSLGNTIYFGEGSWLTVV.

The chain carries TRBV3-1 (or the pseudogene TRBV3-2) and TRBJ2-7; 7 bases align to TRBD1. The J segment lost 3 bases and the V segment lost 9 bases, leaving 8 bases of the junction unmatched. This CDR3 has 13 amino acids. The germline V gene encodes CDR1 LGHDT and CDR2 YNNKEL (reference sequence). The CDR3 spells CASQQGNFYEQYF. CDR3 DNA: TGTGCCAGTCAACAGGGGAATTTCTACGAGCAGTACTTC.

J is TRBJ2-1 and V is TRBV7-2, with 7 positions matching TRBD2. Germline values: CDR1 SGHTA, CDR2 FQGNSA. Losses at the gene ends were 3 bases for V and 4 bases for J; bases not matched to a gene: 6. This CDR3 comprises 15 residues. CDR3 bases: TGTGCCAGCAGCTTCGCGGGGGTCCTTTACAATGAGCAGTTCTTC. It is translated as CASSFAGVLYNEQFF.

The chain carries TRBV5-1 and TRBJ1-1; 7 bases match TRBD1. V was pared by 4 bases and J by 4 bases, with 10 bases of the junction left unmatched. This CDR3 spans 15 amino acids. Germline lookup yields CDR1 SGHRS and CDR2 YFSETQ. The CDR3 loop reads CASSPRQGVGTEAFF. DNA for the CDR3: TGCGCCAGCAGCCCCCGACAGGGAGTCGGCACTGAAGCTTTCTTT.

The rearrangement joins TRBV10-2 to TRBJ2-6; a possible D gene is TRBD1 (6 bases). Between the trimmed V and J ends, which lost 4 bases and 0 bases, there was a span of 13 bases. Germline CDR1 WSHSY, CDR2 SAAADI. The CDR3 is 17 residues long. CDR3 sequence reads: CASSGGRGFSGANVLTF. In nucleotides, the CDR3 is TGCGCCAGCAGTGGAGGCAGGGGCTTCTCTGGGGCCAACGTCCTGACTTTC.

The chain joins TRBV3-1 (or the pseudogene TRBV3-2) to TRBJ1-4, with TRBD1 matching 10 bases. The CDR3 has 16 residues. J lost 12 bases, V lost 0 bases, and 10 bases had no gene match. Germline assignment: CDR1 LGHDT and CDR2 YNNKEL (reference sequence). CDR3 nucleotides: TGTGCCAGCAGCCAAGATTGGGGACAGGGGAATTGGCAACTGTTTTTT. Translation: CASSQDWGQGNWQLFF.

DNA for the CDR3: TGTGCCAGCAGTTCAAGCGGGGGAGCCAACAATGAGCAGTTCTTC. The encoded protein is CASSSSGGANNEQFF. This chain connects TRBV27 to TRBJ2-1, with TRBD2 identical over 8 bases. With 4 bases clipped from V and 5 bases from J, the junction kept 7 bases outside the gene matches. The germline CDR1 and CDR2 sequences are MNHEY and SMNVEV (reference sequence). This CDR3 has 15 residues.

This rearrangement joins TRBV19 to TRBJ2-3; D uncertain. The length of the CDR3 is 14 residues. Trimming stripped 1 base from V and 3 bases from J, with 8 bases between. Germline V gives CDR1 LNHDA, CDR2 SQIVND (reference sequence). Written as DNA, the CDR3 is TGTGCCAGTAGTATAGGACACACTACAGATACGCAGTATTTT. Translating it yields CASSIGHTTDTQYF.